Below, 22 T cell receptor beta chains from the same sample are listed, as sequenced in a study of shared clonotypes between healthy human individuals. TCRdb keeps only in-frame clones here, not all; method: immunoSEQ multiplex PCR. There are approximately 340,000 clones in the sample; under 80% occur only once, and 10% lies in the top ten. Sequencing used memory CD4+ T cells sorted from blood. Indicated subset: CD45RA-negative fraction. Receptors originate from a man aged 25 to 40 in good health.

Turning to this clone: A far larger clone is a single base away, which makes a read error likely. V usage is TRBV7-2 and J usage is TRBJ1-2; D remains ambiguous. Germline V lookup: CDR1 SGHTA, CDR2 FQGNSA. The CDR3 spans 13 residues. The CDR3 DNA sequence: TGTGCCAGCAACTTATTTGAGGGCTATGGCTACACCTTC. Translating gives CASNLFEGYGYTF.

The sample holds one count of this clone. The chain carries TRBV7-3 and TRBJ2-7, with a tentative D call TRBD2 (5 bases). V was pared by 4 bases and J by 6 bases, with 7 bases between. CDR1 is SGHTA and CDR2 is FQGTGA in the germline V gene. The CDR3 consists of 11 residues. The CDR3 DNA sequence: TGTGCCAGCAGCTCCGGACTCGAGCAGTACTTC. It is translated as CASSSGLEQYF.

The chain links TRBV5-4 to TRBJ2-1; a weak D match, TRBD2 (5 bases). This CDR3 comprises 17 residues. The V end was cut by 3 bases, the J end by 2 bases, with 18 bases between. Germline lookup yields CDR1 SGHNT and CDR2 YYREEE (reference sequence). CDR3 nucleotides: TGTGCCAGCAGCTCTATGTCCTCACCGGGGACCTACAATGAGCAGTTCTTC. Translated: CASSSMSSPGTYNEQFF. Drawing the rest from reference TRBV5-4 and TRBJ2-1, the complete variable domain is ETGVTQSPTHLIKTRGQQVTLRCSSQSGHNTVSWYQQALGQGPQFIFQYYREEENGRGNFPPRFSGLQFPNYSSELNVNALELDDSALYLCASSSMSSPGTYNEQFFGPGTRLTVL.

Here the CDR3 DNA reads TGCGCCAGCAGCCAAGTAGGTATCTTGAACACTGAAGCTTTCTTT. Its translation: CASSQVGILNTEAFF. This rearrangement joins TRBV4-3 to TRBJ1-1, with D unclear. The V and J ends lost 1 base and 0 bases respectively, with 9 bases between them. The CDR3 length is 15 residues. Germline lookup yields CDR1 LGHNA and CDR2 YSLEER.

CDR3 sequence (DNA): TGTGCCAGCAGCTTAGCTTTGGCTAGCGGGCACAATGAGCAGTTCTTC. Its protein is CASSLALASGHNEQFF. The chain is built from TRBV7-2 and TRBJ2-1; TRBD2 matches at 8 bases. Germline V gene lookup returns CDR1 SGHTA and CDR2 FQGNSA. The CDR3 totals 16 residues. After removal of 0 bases from V and 5 bases from J, the junction contained 6 bases not matched to a gene. The whole variable domain, filled in from reference TRBV7-2 and TRBJ2-1, reads GAGVSQSPSNKVTEKGKDVELRCDPISGHTALYWYRQSLGQGLEFLIYFQGNSAPDKSGLPSDRFSAERTGGSVSTLTIQRTQQEDSAVYLCASSLALASGHNEQFFGPGTRLTVL.

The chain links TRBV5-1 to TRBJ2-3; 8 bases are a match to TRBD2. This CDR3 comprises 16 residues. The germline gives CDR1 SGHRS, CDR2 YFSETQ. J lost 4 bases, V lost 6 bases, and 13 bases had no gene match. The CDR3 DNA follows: TGCGCCAGCACCAAGCGGGAGATTTCAGGGGCAGATACGCAGTATTTT. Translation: CASTKREISGADTQYF. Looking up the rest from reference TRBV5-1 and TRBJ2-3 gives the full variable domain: KAGVTQTPRYLIKTRGQQVTLSCSPISGHRSVSWYQQTPGQGLQFLFEYFSETQRNKGNFPGRFSGRQFSNSRSEMNVSTLELGDSALYLCASTKREISGADTQYFGPGTRLTVL.

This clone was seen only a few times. The chain's CDR3 is CASSRKVQETQYF. The CDR3 nucleotides read TGTGCCAGCAGCCGTAAGGTACAAGAGACCCAGTACTTC. The genes are TRBV5-4 and TRBJ2-5; no definite D call. Per the germline V gene, CDR1 is SGHNT and CDR2 is YYREEE (reference sequence). The CDR3 contains 13 residues. Trimming shortened V by 4 bases and J by 2 bases, and 9 bases separated the two germline ends.

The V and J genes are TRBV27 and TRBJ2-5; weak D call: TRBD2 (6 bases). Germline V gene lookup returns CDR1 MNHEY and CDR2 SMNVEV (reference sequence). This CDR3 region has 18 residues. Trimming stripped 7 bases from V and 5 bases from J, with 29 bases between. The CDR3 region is CASNPQSPLGGPGETQYF. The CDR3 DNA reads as TGTGCCAGCAACCCACAGAGCCCTCTGGGAGGCCCTGGGGAGACCCAGTACTTC.

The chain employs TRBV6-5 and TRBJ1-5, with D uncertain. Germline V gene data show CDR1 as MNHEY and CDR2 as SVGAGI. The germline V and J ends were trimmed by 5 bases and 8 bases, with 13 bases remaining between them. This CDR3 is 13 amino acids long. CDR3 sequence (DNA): TGTGCCAGCAGTCCCCTAGCCGGGGAGCCCCAGCATTTT. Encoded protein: CASSPLAGEPQHF.

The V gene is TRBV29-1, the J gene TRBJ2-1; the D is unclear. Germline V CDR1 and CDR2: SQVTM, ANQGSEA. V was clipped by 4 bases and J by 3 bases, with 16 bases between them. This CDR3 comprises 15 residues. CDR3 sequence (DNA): TGCAGCGTTGGGGTAGGGTCGCTTATCTACAATGAGCAGTTCTTC. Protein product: CSVGVGSLIYNEQFF.

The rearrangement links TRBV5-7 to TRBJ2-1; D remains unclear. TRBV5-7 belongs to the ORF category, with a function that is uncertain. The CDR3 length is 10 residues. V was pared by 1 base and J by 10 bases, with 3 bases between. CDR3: CASSLQEQFF. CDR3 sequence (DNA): TGTGCCAGCAGCTTGCAGGAGCAGTTCTTC.

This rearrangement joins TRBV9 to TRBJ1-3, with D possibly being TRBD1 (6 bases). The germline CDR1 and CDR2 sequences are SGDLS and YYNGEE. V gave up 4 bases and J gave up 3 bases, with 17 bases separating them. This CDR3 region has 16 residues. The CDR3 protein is CASSFRTESYGNTIYF. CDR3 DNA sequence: TGTGCCAGCAGCTTTCGGACAGAGTCCTATGGAAACACCATATATTTT.

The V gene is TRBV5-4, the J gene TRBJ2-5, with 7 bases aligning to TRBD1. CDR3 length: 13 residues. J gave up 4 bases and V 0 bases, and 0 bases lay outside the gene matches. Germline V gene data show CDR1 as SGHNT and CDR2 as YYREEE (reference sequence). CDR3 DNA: TGTGCCAGCAGCTTGGGACAGGGAGAGACCCAGTACTTC. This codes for CASSLGQGETQYF.

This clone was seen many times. CDR3 bases: TGTGCCAGTACCATCCTGACAGGGTCGGGTCAGCCCCAGCATTTT. Protein sequence: CASTILTGSGQPQHF. This chain links TRBV19 with TRBJ1-5, with TRBD1 matching over 7 bases. The CDR3 is made up of 15 amino acids. Germline-derived CDR1 and CDR2 are LNHDA and SQIVND (reference sequence). J gave up 6 bases and V 7 bases, and 12 bases lay outside the gene matches.

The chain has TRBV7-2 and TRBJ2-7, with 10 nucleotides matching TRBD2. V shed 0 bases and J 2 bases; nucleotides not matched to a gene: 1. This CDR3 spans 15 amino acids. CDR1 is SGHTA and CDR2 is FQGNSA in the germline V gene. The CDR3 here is CASSLASGGAYEQYF. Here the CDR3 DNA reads TGTGCCAGCAGCTTAGCAAGCGGGGGGGCCTACGAGCAGTACTTC.

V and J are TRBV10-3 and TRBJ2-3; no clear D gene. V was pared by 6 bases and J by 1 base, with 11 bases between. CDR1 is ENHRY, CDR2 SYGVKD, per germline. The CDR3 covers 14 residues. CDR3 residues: CAIRINQGTDTQYF. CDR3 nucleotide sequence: TGTGCCATCAGAATCAACCAGGGCACAGATACGCAGTATTTT.

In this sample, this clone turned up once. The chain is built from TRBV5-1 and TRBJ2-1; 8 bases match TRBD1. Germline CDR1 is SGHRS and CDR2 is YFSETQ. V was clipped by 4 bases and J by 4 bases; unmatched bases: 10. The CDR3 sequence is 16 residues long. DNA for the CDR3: TGCGCCAGCAGCCCGACTTGGGGACAGGTTTACAATGAGCAGTTCTTC. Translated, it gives CASSPTWGQVYNEQFF.

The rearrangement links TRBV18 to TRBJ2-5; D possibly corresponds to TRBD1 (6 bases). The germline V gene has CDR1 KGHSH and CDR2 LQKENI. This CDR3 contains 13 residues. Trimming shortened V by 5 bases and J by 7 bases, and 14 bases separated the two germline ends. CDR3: CASSSDSTGTQYF. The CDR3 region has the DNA TGTGCCAGCTCATCGGACAGTACAGGGACCCAGTACTTC.

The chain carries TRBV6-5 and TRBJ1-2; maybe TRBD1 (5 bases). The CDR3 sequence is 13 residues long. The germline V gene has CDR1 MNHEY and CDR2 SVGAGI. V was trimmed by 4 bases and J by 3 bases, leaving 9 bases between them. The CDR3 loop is CASSFGGYYGYTF. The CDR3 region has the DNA TGTGCCAGCAGTTTTGGGGGATACTATGGCTACACCTTC.

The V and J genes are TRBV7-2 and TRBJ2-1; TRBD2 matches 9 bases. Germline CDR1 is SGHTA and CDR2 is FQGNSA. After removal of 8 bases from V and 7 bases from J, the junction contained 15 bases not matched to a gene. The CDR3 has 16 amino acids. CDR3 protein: CASAFERREGRNEQFF. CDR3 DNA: TGTGCCAGCGCATTCGAGAGGCGGGAGGGTAGGAATGAGCAGTTCTTC.

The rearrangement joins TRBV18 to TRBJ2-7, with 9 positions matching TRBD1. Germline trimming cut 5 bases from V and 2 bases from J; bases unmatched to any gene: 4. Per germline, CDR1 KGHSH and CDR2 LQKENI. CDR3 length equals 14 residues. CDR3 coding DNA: TGTGCCAGCTCAACGGGACAGGGCACCTACGAGCAGTACTTC. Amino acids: CASSTGQGTYEQYF.

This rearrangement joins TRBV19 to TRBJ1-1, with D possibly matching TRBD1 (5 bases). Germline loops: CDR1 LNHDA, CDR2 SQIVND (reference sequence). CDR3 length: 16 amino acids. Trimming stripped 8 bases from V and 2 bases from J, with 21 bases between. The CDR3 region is CASVNQRGVQNTEAFF. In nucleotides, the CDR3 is TGTGCCAGTGTGAATCAAAGGGGCGTTCAAAACACTGAAGCTTTCTTT.